This T cell receptor beta chain was profiled in a study of cytomegalovirus exposure and HLA in healthy donors. Remarks on this clone: Its antigen remains unknown.

The CDR3 sequence is 20 residues long. V dropped 5 bases and J dropped 1; count of bases not matched to a gene: 18. In germline, CDR1 is MNHEY, CDR2 SMNVEV (reference sequence). The protocol was immunoSEQ multiplex PCR, while the TCRdb copy is restricted to in-frame clones and leaves out a portion. The sample has roughly 150,000 clones, 85% to 90% seen once; the top ten hold around 10%. Study-wide points: A later analysis found first-cohort TCR clusters tended to co-occur in the 100 to 150 validation repertoires.

The clonotype originates from a man aged 18 to 30 in good health and CMV-seropositive. The chain couples TRBV27 to TRBJ2-3; 10 positions match TRBD2. Specimen: PBMCs. The CDR3 is CASSLSLAGVSIMGTDTQYF. CDR3 sequence (DNA): TGTGCCAGCAGTCTCTCCCTAGCGGGAGTCTCTATTATGGGCACAGATACGCAGTATTTT.